This T cell receptor (beta chain) appears in the sequencing data of a study of molecular identifiers for immune sequencing clone quantification. CDR3 size: 20 residues. Germline CDR1 reads LNHNV; CDR2 reads YYDKDF (reference sequence). Regarding this clonotype: This may be a read error: a much more frequent sequence differs by one nucleotide.

Making the bulk TCR libraries relied on previously described methods and listed TCR primers. In TCRdb, the PCR reads were re-called with MiXCR into one record per CDR3 protein. The table has approximately 670,000 distinct CDR3 sequences, just under 20% seen once. The clonotype was recovered from a human donor in good health. Some libraries in this study had Jurkat cell RNA spiked in. Sequenced sample: naive CD8+ T cells from blood, with Jurkat cell RNA spiked in. Sample subset: FACS-sorted CD8+CD4-CCR7+CD45RA+ naive T cells. The rearrangement joins TRBV15 to TRBJ1-5, with 8 nucleotides matching TRBD1. CDR3 residues: CATRRTGQAQSPSSNQPQHF. The DNA of the CDR3 is TGTGCCACCCGCAGAACGGGACAGGCTCAATCCCCGAGCAGCAATCAGCCCCAGCATTTT.